Given below is one T cell receptor beta chain in context. The same CDR3 is also encoded by other DNA sequences in this sample. Original data processing: Amplifying reference gene primers gave estimates of nucleated cell counts. The repertoire was sequenced with immunoSEQ multiplex PCR; TCRdb's copy has only in-frame clones and lacks some. V, J and clone size derive from that table, while D and trimming were established from the DNA sequence. Of approximately 120,000 clones listed, 75% to 85% were seen once; the top ten hold 3.5% to 4.5%. This entry is derived from a study of blood T cell repertoires in COVID-19. Study summary: Nucleic acid was either cDNA or gDNA, and it came from T cells, B-cell-depleted T cells, or PBMCs.

CDR3 length: 15 residues. Germline CDR1 and CDR2: MNHEY and SMNVEV (reference sequence). The ends lost 5 bases at V and 0 bases at J; junction bases unmatched: 4. The receptor comes from a woman aged 50 to 60 with acute or convalescent COVID-19. Material: peripheral blood. V is TRBV27 and J is TRBJ2-7; 10 positions agree with TRBD2. This CDR3 reads CASSPLAGDSYEQYF. CDR3 DNA sequence: TGTGCCAGCAGTCCCCTAGCGGGAGACTCCTACGAGCAGTACTTC.